This T cell receptor beta chain was sequenced for a study of blood T cells in healthy people across ages. Next came a second PCR, run for about 7 to 12 cycles, which used a sample-barcoded 5' primer along with a J-beta primer mix. TCRdb processed the 5' RACE reads anew with MiXCR; each CDR3 protein has one entry. Of about 590,000 distinct CDR3 sequences in the sample, less than 35% were seen once. Samples each yielded at least 5 micrograms of total RNA. Notes on the study in general: Diversity estimates drawn from one million T cells were deemed underestimates.

This clonotype has only a few counts. Its target is not known. A single base separates this from a much larger clone, so it may be a read error. Sequenced sample: blood. The clonotype originates from a woman over 75 in good health.

CDR3 sequence (DNA): TGCGCCAGCAGCTGGGCAGATAGGTCCTACAATGAGCAGTTCTTC. As protein: CASSWADRSYNEQFF. The chain links TRBV5-1 to TRBJ2-1; no clear D. V was trimmed by 3 bases and J by 1 base, leaving 11 bases between them. There are 15 residues in the CDR3. Germline V gives CDR1 SGHRS, CDR2 YFSETQ.